Presented here are 16 T cell receptor beta chains from one specimen sequenced in a study of neurological immune-mediated disorders. TCRdb re-called the 5' RACE reads through MiXCR, storing one row per CDR3 protein. Of about 48,000 distinct CDR3 sequences listed, over 4.5% were seen once; the top ten hold less than 1.5%. Sequenced sample: CD4+ T cells from blood. These receptors all come from a woman between 18 and 30 years old with multiple sclerosis.

Remarks on this clonotype: It may be a read error: a sequence one base away is much more abundant. CDR3 sequence reads: CSASTSGTGKQSQHF. The CDR3 DNA follows: TGCAGTGCTTCCACTTCCGGGACAGGGAAACAGTCCCAGCATTTT. The genes are TRBV20-1 and TRBJ1-5; 9 bases map to TRBD1. V trimming: 5 bases; J trimming: 11 bases; junction bases outside the gene matches: 16. This CDR3 is built from 15 residues. The germline V gene encodes CDR1 DFQATT and CDR2 SNEGSKA (reference sequence).

This clonotype was counted at least ten times. The chain uses TRBV15 and TRBJ1-2, with D unresolved. This CDR3 contains 16 residues. V was shortened by 0 bases and J by 8 bases, with 19 bases between the two germline ends. Germline V CDR1 and CDR2: LNHNV, YYDKDF (reference sequence). The CDR3 region is CATSRDRIGRARGYTF. DNA for the CDR3: TGTGCCACCAGCAGAGATCGTATAGGCCGAGCCCGGGGCTACACCTTC.

By share of the sample, this clonotype is medium-sized. The genes are TRBV9 and TRBJ1-1; the D is unclear. The ends were cut back, 0 bases at V and 6 bases at J, with 21 bases in the middle. There are 17 residues in the CDR3. Germline lookup yields CDR1 SGDLS and CDR2 YYNGEE. The CDR3 nucleotides read TGTGCCAGCAGCGTAGATGCCCACATGAAAAATTTCGCTGAAGCTTTCTTT. It specifies CASSVDAHMKNFAEAFF.

This clonotype has ten or more counts. J is TRBJ1-6 and V is TRBV6-6, with D possibly TRBD1 on 6 matching bases. V was pared by 8 bases and J by 0 bases, with 26 bases between. The CDR3 contains 20 residues. Germline CDR1 is MNHNY and CDR2 is SVGAGI (reference sequence). Here the CDR3 DNA reads TGTGCCAGCCACCCCTTACGTGTACAGGGATTGAGCTCCTATAATTCACCCCTCCACTTT. It is translated as CASHPLRVQGLSSYNSPLHF.

This clonotype was detected ten times or more. This chain's CDR3 is CASSSMGAEETQYF. CDR3 sequence (DNA): TGTGCCAGCAGTTCGATGGGGGCTGAGGAGACCCAGTACTTC. The chain links TRBV28 to TRBJ2-5, with a possible D match to TRBD1 (6 bases). The CDR3 is 14 residues long. The germline V gene has CDR1 MDHEN and CDR2 SYDVKM. Trimming stripped 4 bases from V and 5 bases from J, with 14 bases between.

This clonotype was detected ten times or more. V and J are TRBV5-1 and TRBJ2-1; 16 positions agree with TRBD2. The CDR3 is 16 amino acids. CDR1 and CDR2 from the germline V gene are SGHRS and YFSETQ. V lost 5 bases and J lost 5; bases outside the gene matches: 4. The CDR3 DNA reads TGCGCCAGCAGTTGGGGACTAGCGGGAGGGAACAATGAGCAGTTCTTC. It translates to CASSWGLAGGNNEQFF.

This clonotype showed up many times. This chain uses TRBV7-2 with TRBJ2-7; possibly TRBD1 or TRBD2 for D (5 bases each). V lost 0 bases and J 2 bases, leaving 11 bases between the germline ends. Per the germline V gene, CDR1 is SGHTA and CDR2 is FQGNSA. The CDR3 spans 15 residues. The CDR3: CASSLAGTGPYEQYV. The CDR3 DNA reads TGTGCCAGCAGCTTAGCGGGGACGGGACCCTACGAGCAGTACGTC.

Many counts were recorded for this clonotype. The rearrangement uses TRBV6-6 and TRBJ2-1, with TRBD1 matching 9 bases. The CDR3 runs to 15 residues. The germline gives CDR1 MNHNY, CDR2 SVGAGI (reference sequence). V trimming: 5 bases; J trimming: 4 bases; junction bases outside the gene matches: 6. CDR3 bases: TGTGCCAGCAGTCCACTGGACAGGGGTTACAATGAGCAGTTCTTC. Protein sequence: CASSPLDRGYNEQFF.

There are many counts of this clonotype. This sequence joins TRBV14 and TRBJ2-2; no firm D call. The CDR3 is made up of 12 amino acids. Germline CDR1 and CDR2: SGHDN and FVKESK. The V end lost 3 bases, the J end lost 7 bases, and 6 bases lay between the germline ends. The CDR3, as DNA: TGTGCCAGCAGCCAGCCCGTCGGGGAGCTGTTTTTT. Translation gives CASSQPVGELFF.

At least ten counts were recorded for this clonotype. This chain joins TRBV15 and TRBJ1-2; 7 positions match TRBD1. Germline V gene lookup returns CDR1 LNHNV and CDR2 YYDKDF (reference sequence). V lost 3 bases, J lost 4 bases, and 5 bases stayed unmatched. This CDR3 region has 14 residues. The CDR3 DNA follows: TGTGCCACCAGCAGGGGGGACAGTGGCTATGGCTACACCTTC. Its protein is CATSRGDSGYGYTF.

In this sample, this clonotype turned up a few times. The chain links TRBV5-6 to TRBJ2-1; perhaps TRBD2 as D (6 bases). Trimming cost V 4 bases and J 5 bases, with 16 bases left between them. The CDR3 covers 15 residues. Germline lookup yields CDR1 SGHDT and CDR2 YYEEEE. CDR3 loop: CASSPNPRRDNEQFF. The CDR3 region has the DNA TGTGCCAGCAGCCCCAATCCCCGGAGGGACAATGAGCAGTTCTTC.

This clonotype has at least ten counts. The J gene is TRBJ2-2, the V gene TRBV6-5; D remains unclear. The CDR3 runs 18 residues. From germline, CDR1 is MNHEY and CDR2 SVGAGI. The germline V and J ends were trimmed by 0 bases and 2 bases, with 16 bases remaining between them. The CDR3 sequence: CASSYSGRGDLNTGELFF. The CDR3 coding sequence is TGTGCCAGCAGTTACTCGGGTCGAGGAGATCTAAACACCGGGGAGCTGTTTTTT.

This clonotype has at least ten counts. The J gene is TRBJ2-7, the V gene TRBV3-1; 7 bases map to TRBD2. CDR1 is LGHDT, CDR2 YNNKEL, per germline (reference sequence). The CDR3 spans 14 residues. J lost 6 bases, V lost 4 bases, and 9 bases had no gene match. Written as DNA, the CDR3 is TGTGCCAGCAGCCCAACAGCGACTAGCTTCGAGCAGTACTTC. Its translation is CASSPTATSFEQYF.

Ten or more counts support this clonotype. This chain joins TRBV29-1 and TRBJ2-1, with TRBD2 matching 7 bases. The V and J ends lost 7 bases and 9 bases, in that order; junction bases with no gene match: 9. Germline assignment: CDR1 SQVTM and CDR2 ANQGSEA. The CDR3 totals 12 residues. The CDR3, as DNA: TGCAGCGCTCAAGTCGGGAGGACTGAGCAGTTCTTC. The encoded protein is CSAQVGRTEQFF.

This clonotype has ten or more counts. This chain uses TRBV27 with TRBJ2-3; maybe TRBD1 (6 bases). Trimming shortened V by 6 bases and J by 2 bases, and 15 bases separated the two germline ends. CDR1 is MNHEY, CDR2 SMNVEV, per germline (reference sequence). The length of the CDR3 is 15 residues. In DNA form, the CDR3 reads TGTGCCAGCAGCCTTAGGACAGTTTCCACAGATACGCAGTATTTT. Encoded protein: CASSLRTVSTDTQYF.

This clonotype showed up many times. The chain has TRBV6-5 and TRBJ1-3, with D possibly being TRBD1 (6 bases). This CDR3 contains 14 residues. V was pared by 6 bases and J by 0 bases, with 9 bases between. From germline, CDR1 is MNHEY and CDR2 SVGAGI. The CDR3 reads CASRGASSGNTIYF. The CDR3 region has the DNA TGTGCCAGCAGGGGGGCCTCCTCTGGAAACACCATATATTTT.